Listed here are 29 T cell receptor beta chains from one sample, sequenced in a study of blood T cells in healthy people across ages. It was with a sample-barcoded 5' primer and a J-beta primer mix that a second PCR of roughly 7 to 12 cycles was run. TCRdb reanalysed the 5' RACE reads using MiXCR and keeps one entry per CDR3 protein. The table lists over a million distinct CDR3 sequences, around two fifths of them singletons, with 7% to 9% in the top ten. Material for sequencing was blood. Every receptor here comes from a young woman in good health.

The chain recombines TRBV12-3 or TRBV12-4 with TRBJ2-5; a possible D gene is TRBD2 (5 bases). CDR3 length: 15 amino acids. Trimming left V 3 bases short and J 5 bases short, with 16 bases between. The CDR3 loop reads CASSFSRVAGETQYF. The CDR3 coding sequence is TGTGCCAGCAGTTTTTCGCGGGTGGCCGGGGAGACCCAGTACTTC.

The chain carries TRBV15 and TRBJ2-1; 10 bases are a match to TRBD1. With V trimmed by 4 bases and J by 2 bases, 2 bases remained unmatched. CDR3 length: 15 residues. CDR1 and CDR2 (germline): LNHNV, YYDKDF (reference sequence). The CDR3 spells CATSTGQGAYNEQFF. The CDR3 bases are TGTGCCACCAGCACAGGACAGGGGGCCTACAATGAGCAGTTCTTC.

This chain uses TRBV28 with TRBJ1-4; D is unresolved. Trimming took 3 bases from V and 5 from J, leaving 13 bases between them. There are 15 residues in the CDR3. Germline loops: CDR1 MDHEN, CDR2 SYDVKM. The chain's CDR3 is CASSFPGRTNEKLFF. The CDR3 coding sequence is TGTGCCAGCAGTTTCCCTGGTCGAACAAATGAAAAACTGTTTTTT.

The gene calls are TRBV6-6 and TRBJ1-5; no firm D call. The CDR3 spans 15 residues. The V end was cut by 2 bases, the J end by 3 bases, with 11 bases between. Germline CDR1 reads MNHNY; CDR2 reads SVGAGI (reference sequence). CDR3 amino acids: CASSYTGLDNQPQHF. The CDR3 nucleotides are TGTGCCAGCAGTTACACTGGGTTGGACAATCAGCCCCAGCATTTT.

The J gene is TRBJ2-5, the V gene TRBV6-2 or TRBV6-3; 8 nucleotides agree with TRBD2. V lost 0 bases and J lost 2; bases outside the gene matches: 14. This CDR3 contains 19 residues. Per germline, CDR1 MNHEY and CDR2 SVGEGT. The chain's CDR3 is CASSYSPPWERGPQETQYF. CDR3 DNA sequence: TGTGCCAGCAGTTACTCACCCCCCTGGGAGCGGGGGCCTCAAGAGACCCAGTACTTC.

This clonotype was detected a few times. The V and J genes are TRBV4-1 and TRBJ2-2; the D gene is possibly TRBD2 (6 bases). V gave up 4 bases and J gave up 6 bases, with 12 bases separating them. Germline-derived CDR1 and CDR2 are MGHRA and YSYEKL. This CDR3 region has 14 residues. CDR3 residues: CASSPVGGPGELFF. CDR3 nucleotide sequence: TGCGCCAGCAGCCCCGTGGGGGGACCCGGGGAGCTGTTTTTT.

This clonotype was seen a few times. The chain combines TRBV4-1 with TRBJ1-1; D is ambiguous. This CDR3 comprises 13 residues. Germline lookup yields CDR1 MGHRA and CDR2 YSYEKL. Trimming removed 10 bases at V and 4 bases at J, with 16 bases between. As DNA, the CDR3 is TGCGCCACTCCTCTCATCCCGGGCACTGAAGCTTTCTTT. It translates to CATPLIPGTEAFF.

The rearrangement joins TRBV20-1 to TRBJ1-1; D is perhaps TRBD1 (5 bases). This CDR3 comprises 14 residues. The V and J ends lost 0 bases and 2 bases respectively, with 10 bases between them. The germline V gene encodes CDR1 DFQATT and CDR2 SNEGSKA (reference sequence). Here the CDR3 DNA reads TGCAGTGCTAGAGATAACGGGGCTAACACTGAAGCTTTCTTT. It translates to CSARDNGANTEAFF.

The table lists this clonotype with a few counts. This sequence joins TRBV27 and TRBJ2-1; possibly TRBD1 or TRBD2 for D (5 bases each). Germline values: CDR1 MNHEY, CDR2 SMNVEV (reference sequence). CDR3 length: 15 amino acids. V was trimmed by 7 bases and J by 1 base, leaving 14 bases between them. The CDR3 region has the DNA TGTGCCAGCAAGGACGGGGCCGTTTCCTACAATGAGCAGTTCTTC. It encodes CASKDGAVSYNEQFF.

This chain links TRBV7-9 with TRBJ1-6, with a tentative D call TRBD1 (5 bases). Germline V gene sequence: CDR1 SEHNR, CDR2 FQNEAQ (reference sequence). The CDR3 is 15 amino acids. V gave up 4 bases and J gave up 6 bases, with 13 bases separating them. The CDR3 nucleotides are TGTGCCAGCAGCTCGCAGGGATCTGGTAATTCACCCCTCCACTTT. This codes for CASSSQGSGNSPLHF.

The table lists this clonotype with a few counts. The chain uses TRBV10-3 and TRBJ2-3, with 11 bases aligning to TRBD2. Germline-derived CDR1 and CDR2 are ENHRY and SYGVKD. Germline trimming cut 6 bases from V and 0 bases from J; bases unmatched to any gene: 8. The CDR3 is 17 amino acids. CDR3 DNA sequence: TGTGCCATCAGGGCAGTGACTAGCGGGGATAGCACAGATACGCAGTATTTT. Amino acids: CAIRAVTSGDSTDTQYF.

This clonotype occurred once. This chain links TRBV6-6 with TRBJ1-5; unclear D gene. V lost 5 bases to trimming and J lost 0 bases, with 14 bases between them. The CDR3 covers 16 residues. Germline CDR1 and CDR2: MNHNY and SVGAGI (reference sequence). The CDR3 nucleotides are TGTGCCAGCAGTCCGGGTGGGGTGTATAGCAATCAGCCCCAGCATTTT. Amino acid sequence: CASSPGGVYSNQPQHF.

The CDR3 DNA reads as TGTGCCAGCAGTACCGGGGCGGGGTCTTTGTACGAGCAGTACTTC. The encoded protein is CASSTGAGSLYEQYF. The chain joins TRBV6-5 to TRBJ2-7; perhaps TRBD2 as D (6 bases). V shed 5 bases and J shed 4 bases, with 18 bases lying between them. The CDR3 extends over 15 amino acids. CDR1 is MNHEY, CDR2 SVGAGI, per germline.

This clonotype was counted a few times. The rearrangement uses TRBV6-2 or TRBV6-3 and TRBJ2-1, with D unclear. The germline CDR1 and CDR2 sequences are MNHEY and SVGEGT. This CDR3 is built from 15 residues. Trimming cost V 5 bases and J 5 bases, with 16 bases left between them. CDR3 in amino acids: CASSPVAPLNNEQFF. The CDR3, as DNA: TGTGCCAGCAGTCCGGTCGCACCCCTAAACAATGAGCAGTTCTTC.

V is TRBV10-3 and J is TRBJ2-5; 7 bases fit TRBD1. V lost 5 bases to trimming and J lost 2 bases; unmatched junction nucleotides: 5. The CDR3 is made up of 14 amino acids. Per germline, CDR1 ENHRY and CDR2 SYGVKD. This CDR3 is CAISSPGQQETQYF. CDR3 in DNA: TGTGCCATCAGTTCACCGGGACAGCAAGAGACCCAGTACTTC.

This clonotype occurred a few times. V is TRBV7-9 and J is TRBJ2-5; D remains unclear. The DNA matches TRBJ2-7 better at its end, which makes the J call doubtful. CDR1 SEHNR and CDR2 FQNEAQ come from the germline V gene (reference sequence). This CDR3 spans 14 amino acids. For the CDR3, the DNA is TGTGCCAGCAGCTTGGCTTCAGGTTTTTACGAGCAGTACTTC. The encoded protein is CASSLASGFYEQYF.

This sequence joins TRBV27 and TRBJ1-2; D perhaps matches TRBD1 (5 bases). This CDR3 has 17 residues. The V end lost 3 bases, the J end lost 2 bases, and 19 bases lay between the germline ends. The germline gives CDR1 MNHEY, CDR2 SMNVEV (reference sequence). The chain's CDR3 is CASSFSRTKTLNYGYTF. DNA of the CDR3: TGTGCCAGCAGTTTTTCCCGGACAAAGACCTTAAACTATGGCTACACCTTC.

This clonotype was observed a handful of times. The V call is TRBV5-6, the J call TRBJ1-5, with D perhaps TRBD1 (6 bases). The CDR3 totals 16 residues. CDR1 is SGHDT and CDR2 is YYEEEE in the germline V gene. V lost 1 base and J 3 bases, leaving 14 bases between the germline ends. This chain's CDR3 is CASSLREQGPNQPQHF. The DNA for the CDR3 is TGTGCCAGCAGCTTGAGGGAACAGGGACCCAATCAGCCCCAGCATTTT.

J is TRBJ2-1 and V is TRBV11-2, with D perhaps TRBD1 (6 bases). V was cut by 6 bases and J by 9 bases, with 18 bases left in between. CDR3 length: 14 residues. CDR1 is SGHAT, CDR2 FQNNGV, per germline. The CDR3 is CASRKPQGGGEQFF. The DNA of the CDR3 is TGTGCCAGCAGGAAACCACAGGGTGGGGGTGAGCAGTTCTTC.

CDR3 residues: CATQRGESTDTQYF. The CDR3 DNA reads as TGTGCCACCCAACGGGGGGAAAGCACAGATACGCAGTATTTT. The rearrangement uses TRBV24-1 and TRBJ2-3; TRBD2 agrees at 7 bases. The CDR3 is made up of 14 amino acids. V shed 9 bases and J 0 bases; nucleotides not matched to a gene: 5. From germline, CDR1 is KGHDR and CDR2 SFDVKD.

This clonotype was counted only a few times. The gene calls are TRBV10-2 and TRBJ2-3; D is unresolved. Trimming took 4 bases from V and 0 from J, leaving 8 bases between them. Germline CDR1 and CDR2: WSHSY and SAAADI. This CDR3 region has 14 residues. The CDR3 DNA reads TGCGCCAGCAGTGTTTCCCCTAGCACAGATACGCAGTATTTT. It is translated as CASSVSPSTDTQYF.

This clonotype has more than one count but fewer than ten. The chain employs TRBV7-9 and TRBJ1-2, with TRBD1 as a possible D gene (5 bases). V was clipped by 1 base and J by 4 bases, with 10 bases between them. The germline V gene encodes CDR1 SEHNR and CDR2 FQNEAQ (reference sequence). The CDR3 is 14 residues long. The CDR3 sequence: CASSLVPGGYGYTF. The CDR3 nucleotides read TGTGCCAGCAGCTTAGTTCCGGGGGGCTATGGCTACACCTTC.

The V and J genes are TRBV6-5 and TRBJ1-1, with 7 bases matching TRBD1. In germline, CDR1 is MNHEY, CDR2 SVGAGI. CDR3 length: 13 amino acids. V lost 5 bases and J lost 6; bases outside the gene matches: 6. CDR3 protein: CASSDRGGPEAFF. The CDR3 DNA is TGTGCCAGCAGTGACAGAGGGGGCCCTGAAGCTTTCTTT.

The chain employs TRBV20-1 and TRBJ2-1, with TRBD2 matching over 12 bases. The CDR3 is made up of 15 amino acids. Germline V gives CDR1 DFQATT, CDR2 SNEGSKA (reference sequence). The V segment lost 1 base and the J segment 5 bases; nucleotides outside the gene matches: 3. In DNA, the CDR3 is TGCAGTGCTAGAGTGGCTAGCGGGAGGGACAATGAGCAGTTCTTC. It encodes CSARVASGRDNEQFF.

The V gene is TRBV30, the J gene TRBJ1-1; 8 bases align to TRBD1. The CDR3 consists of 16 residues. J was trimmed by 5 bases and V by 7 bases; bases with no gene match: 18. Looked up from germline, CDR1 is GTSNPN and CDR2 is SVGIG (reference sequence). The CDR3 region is CAFRGAGQAERTEAFF. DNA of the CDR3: TGTGCCTTCCGAGGGGCGGGACAGGCCGAGAGGACTGAAGCTTTCTTT.

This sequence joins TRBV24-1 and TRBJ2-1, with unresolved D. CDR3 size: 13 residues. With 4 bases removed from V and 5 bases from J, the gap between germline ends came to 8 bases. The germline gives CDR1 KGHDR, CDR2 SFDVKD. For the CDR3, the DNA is TGTGCCACCAGTGACCCCAACGACAATGAGCAGTTCTTC. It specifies CATSDPNDNEQFF.

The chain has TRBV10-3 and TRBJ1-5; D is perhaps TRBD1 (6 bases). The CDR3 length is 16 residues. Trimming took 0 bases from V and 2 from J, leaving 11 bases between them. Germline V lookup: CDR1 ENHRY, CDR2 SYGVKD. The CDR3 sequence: CAISESGGVGNQPQHF. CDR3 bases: TGTGCCATCAGTGAGTCCGGGGGCGTGGGCAATCAGCCCCAGCATTTT.

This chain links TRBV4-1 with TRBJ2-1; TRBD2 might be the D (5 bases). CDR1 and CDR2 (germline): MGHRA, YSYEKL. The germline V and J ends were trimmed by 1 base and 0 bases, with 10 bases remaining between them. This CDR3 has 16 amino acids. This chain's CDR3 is CASSQGHGNSYNEQFF. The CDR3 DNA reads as TGCGCCAGCAGCCAAGGGCACGGGAACTCCTACAATGAGCAGTTCTTC.

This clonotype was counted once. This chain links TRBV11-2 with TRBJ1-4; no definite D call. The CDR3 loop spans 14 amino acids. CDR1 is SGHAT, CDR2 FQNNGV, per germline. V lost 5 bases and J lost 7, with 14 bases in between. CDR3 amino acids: CASSLAGRPEKLFF. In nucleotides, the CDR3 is TGTGCCAGCAGCCTCGCAGGCAGGCCTGAAAAACTGTTTTTT.